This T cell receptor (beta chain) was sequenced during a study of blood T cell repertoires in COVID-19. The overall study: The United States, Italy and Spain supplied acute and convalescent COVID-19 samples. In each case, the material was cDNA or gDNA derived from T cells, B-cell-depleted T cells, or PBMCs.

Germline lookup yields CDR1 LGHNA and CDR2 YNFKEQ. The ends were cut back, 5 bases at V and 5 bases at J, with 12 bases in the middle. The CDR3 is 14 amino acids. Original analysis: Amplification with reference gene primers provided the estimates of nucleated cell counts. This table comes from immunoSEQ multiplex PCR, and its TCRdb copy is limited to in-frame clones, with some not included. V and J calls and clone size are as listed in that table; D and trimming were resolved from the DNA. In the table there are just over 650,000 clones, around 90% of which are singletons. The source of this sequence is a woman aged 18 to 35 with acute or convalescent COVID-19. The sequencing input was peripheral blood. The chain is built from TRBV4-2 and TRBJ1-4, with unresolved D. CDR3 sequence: CASSSTSANEKLFF. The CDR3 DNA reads TGTGCCAGCAGCTCAACCTCCGCGAATGAAAAACTGTTTTTT.